One TCR beta chain is described in this entry. Its matching antigen is unknown. Donors were nominally healthy when sampled, though unrecorded immune exposures were likely. In the PCR, 60 Vbeta and 13 Jbeta primers were used. The table came from immunoSEQ multiplex PCR; TCRdb's copy has only in-frame clones and leaves some out. The sample table includes around 52,000 clones. These data belong to a study of cytomegalovirus exposure and HLA in healthy donors. Study-wide results and limits: The productive fraction for most TCR beta V segments was about 87% or about 30% in an earlier analysis. The authors judged a highly shared variant cluster likely a sequencing artifact.

Sequencing was carried out using PBMCs. The clonotype was recovered from a woman aged 45-65 years in good health and CMV-seropositive.

CDR3 loop: CASSQGGGYNSPLHF. In DNA, the CDR3 is TGCGCCAGCAGCCAAGGGGGGGGTTATAATTCACCCCTCCACTTT. V usage is TRBV4-3 and J usage is TRBJ1-6; perhaps TRBD1 as D (5 bases). The CDR3 length is 15 residues. V gave up 1 base and J gave up 4 bases, with 8 bases separating them. Germline V lookup: CDR1 LGHNA, CDR2 YSLEER.